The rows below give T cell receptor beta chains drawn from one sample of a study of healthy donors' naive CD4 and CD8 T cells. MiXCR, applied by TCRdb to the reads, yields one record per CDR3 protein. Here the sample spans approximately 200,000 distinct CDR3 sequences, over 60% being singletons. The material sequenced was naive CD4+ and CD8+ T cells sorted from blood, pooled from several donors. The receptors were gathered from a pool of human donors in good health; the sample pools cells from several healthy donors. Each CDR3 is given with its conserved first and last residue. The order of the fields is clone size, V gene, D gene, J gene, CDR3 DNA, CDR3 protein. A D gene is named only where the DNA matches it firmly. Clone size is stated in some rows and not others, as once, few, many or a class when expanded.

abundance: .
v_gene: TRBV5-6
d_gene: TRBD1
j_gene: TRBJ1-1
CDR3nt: TGTGCCAGCAGCTTAGTGGGTGCAGGGGGCGACACTGAAGCTTTCTTT
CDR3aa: CASSLVGAGGDTEAFF

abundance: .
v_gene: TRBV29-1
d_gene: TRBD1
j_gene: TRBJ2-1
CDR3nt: TGCAGCGCTGGGACAGGGAATGAGCAGTTCTTC
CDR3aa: CSAGTGNEQFF

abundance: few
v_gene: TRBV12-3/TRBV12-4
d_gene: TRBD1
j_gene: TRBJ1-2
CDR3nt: TGTGCCAGCAGTGAATATACAGGGGTTCAGAACTATGGCTACACCTTC
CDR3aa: CASSEYTGVQNYGYTF

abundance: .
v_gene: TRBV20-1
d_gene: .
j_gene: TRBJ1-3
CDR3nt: TGCAGTGCTAGGAGGGGAGGGGGCTCTGGAAACACCATATATTTT
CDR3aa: CSARRGGGSGNTIYF

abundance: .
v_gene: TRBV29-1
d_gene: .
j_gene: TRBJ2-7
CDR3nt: TGCAGCGTCCGTCCCCGTGATAGCGTCTACGAGCAGTACTTC
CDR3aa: CSVRPRDSVYEQYF

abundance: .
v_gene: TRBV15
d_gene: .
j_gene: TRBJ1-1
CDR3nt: TGTGCCACCAGTCGCAGAGAGCGGGGCACTGAAGCTTTCTTT
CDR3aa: CATSRRERGTEAFF

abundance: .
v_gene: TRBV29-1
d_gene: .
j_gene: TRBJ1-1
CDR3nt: TGCAGCGTTGAAGGTGGACAGAGGGGCGCGTGGGCTGAAGCTTTCTTT
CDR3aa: CSVEGGQRGAWAEAFF

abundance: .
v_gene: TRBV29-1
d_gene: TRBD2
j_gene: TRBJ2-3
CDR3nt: TGCAGCGTTGAAGATTGGGAGGGGCTTGATACGCAGTATTTT
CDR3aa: CSVEDWEGLDTQYF

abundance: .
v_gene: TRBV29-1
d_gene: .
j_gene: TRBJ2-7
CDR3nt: TGCAGCGTAGAGTTGGGTAGCACCGAGCAGTACTTC
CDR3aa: CSVELGSTEQYF

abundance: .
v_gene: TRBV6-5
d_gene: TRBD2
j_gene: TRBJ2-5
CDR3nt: TGTGCCAGCAGTTTTGCGGGAGTACAAGAGACCCAGTACTTC
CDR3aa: CASSFAGVQETQYF

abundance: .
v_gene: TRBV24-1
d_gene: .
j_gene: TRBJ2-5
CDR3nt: TGTGCCACCAGTGATTGGGATGAGCAAGAGACCCAGTACTTC
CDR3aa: CATSDWDEQETQYF

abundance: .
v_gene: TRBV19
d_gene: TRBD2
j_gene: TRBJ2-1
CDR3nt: TGTGCCAGTAGTCCAGCGGGGGGTGCGTCACCTTACAATGAGCAGTTCTTC
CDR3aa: CASSPAGGASPYNEQFF